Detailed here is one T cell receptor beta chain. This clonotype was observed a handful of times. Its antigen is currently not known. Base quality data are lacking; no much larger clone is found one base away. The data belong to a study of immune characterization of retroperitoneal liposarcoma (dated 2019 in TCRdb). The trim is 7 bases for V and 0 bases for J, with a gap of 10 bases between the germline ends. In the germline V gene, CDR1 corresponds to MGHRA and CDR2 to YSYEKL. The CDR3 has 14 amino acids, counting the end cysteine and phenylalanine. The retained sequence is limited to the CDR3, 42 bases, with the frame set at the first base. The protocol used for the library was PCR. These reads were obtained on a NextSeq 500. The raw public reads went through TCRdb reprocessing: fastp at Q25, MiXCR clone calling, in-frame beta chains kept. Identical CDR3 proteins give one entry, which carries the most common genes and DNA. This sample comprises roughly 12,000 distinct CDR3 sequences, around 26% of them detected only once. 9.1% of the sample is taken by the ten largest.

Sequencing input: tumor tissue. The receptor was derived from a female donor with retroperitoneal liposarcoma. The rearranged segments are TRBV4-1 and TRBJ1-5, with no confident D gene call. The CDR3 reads CASNPNYSNQPQHF. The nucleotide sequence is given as TGCGCCAGCAATCCCAACTATAGCAATCAGCCCCAGCATTTT.